This T cell receptor (beta chain) was captured in a study of blood T cell repertoires in COVID-19. The CDR3 sequence is 14 residues long. V gave up 5 bases and J gave up 1 base; unmatched junction bases: 2. Germline V gene lookup returns CDR1 LGHNT and CDR2 FRNRAP. Data came from immunoSEQ multiplex PCR; TCRdb stores just in-frame clones and leaves some out. The table lists 300,000 to 350,000 clones, 85% to 90% of them singletons, with about 6.7% in the top ten. Input material: peripheral blood. The V gene is TRBV12-5, the J gene TRBJ1-1, with 9 bases aligning to TRBD1. The sequence came from a woman aged 70-85 years with COVID-19, enrolled during active disease. The CDR3 region is CASGQQGANTEAFF. The CDR3 DNA follows: TGTGCTAGTGGTCAACAGGGGGCGAACACTGAAGCTTTCTTT.